This T cell receptor (beta chain) was found in a study of siplizumab effects on memory and regulatory T cells. CDR1 SGDLS and CDR2 YYNGEE come from the germline V gene. This CDR3 is built from 15 residues. Trimming took 0 bases from V and 8 from J, leaving 15 bases between them. Some clones are missing from TCRdb's copy, which holds only in-frame ones; the method was immunoSEQ multiplex PCR. Of some 100,000 clones in the sample, around nine tenths were seen once. The source is a human donor in good health. The V and J genes are TRBV9 and TRBJ2-1; maybe TRBD2 (6 bases). Sample: non-Treg CD4+ T cells sorted from blood. The CDR3 is CASSVDGSNLYEQFF. As DNA, the CDR3 is TGTGCCAGCAGCGTAGACGGGAGTAATCTCTATGAGCAGTTCTTC.